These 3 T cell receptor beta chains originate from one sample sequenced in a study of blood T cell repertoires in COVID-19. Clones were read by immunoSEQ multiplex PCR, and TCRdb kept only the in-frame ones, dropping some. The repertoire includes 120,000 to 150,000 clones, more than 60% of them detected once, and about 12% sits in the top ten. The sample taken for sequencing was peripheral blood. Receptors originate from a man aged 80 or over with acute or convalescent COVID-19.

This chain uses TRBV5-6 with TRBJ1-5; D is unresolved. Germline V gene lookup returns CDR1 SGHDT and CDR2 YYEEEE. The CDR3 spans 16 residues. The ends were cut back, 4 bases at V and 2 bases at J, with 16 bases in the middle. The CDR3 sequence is CASSRLTTAGNQPQHF. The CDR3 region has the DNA TGTGCCAGCAGCCGCCTCACTACGGCGGGCAATCAGCCCCAGCATTTT.

In DNA, the CDR3 is TGTGCCAGTAGTATCGGGGAAGCTGGGGCCAACGTCCTGACTTTC. It codes for CASSIGEAGANVLTF. The rearrangement links TRBV19 to TRBJ2-6, with D maybe TRBD2 (5 bases). CDR3 length: 15 residues. The germline V gene encodes CDR1 LNHDA and CDR2 SQIVND (reference sequence). V was trimmed by 3 bases and J by 2 bases, leaving 8 bases between them.

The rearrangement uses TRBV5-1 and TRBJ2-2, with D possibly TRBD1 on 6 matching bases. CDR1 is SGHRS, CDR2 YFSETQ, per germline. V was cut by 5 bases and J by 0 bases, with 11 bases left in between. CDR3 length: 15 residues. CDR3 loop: CASRPGTTNTGELFF. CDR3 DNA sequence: TGCGCCAGCAGGCCCGGGACAACGAACACCGGGGAGCTGTTTTTT.